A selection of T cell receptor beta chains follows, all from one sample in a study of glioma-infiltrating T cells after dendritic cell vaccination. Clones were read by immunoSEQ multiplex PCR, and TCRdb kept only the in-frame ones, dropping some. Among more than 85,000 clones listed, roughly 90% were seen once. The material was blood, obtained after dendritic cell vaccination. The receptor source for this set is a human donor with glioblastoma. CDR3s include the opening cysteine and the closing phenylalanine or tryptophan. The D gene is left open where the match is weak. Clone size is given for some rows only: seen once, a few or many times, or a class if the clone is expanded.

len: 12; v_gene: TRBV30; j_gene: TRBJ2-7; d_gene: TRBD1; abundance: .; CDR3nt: TGTGCCTGGGGGGACAGGGAAGGCGAGCAGTACTTC; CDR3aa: CAWGDREGEQYF
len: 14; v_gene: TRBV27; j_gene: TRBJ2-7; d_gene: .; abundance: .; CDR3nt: TGTGCCAGCAGTCGGTTCGGGTCCGTACACGAGCAGTACTTC; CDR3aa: CASSRFGSVHEQYF
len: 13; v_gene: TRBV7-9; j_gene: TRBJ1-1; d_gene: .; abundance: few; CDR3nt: TGTGCCAGCAGCTTGGGCAGTAATTTTGAAGCTTTCTTT; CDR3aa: CASSLGSNFEAFF
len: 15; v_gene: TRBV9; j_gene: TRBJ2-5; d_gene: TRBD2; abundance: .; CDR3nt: TGTGCCAGCAGCATCGGGACTAGCGGGATGGAGACCCAGTACTTC; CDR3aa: CASSIGTSGMETQYF
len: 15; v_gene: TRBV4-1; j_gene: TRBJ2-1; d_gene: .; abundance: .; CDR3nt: TGCGCCAGCAGCCAAGTTAGGCTAGCTATAGGGGAGCAGTTCTTC; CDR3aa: CASSQVRLAIGEQFF
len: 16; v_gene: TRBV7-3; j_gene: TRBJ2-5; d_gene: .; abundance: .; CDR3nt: TGTGCCAGCAGCGTATCCGGGACATGGGTTGGCGAGACCCAGTACTTC; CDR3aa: CASSVSGTWVGETQYF
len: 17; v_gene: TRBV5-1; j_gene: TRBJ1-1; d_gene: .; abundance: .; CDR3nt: TGCGCCAGCAGCTTGGGCCCGCGACAGACCCCTACCACTGAAGCTTTCTTT; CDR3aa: CASSLGPRQTPTTEAFF
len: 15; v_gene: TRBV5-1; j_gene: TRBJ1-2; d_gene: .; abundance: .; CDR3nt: TGCGCCAGCAGCTCCTATTTAGGGGATAACTATGGCTACACCTTC; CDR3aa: CASSSYLGDNYGYTF
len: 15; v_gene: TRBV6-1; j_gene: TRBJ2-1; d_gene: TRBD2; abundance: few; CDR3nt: TGTGCCAGCAGTGAAACTAGCGGGGGGTACAATGAGCAGTTCTTC; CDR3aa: CASSETSGGYNEQFF
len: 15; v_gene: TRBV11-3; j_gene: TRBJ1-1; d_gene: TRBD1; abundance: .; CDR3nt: TGTGCCAGCAGCTTCTCCGGGACAGGGCGCACTGAAGCTTTCTTT; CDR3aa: CASSFSGTGRTEAFF
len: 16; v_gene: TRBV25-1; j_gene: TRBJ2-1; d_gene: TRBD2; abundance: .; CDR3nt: TGTGCCAGCAGTGAATTTGGGACTAGCGGGAGTAATGAGCAGTTCTTC; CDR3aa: CASSEFGTSGSNEQFF
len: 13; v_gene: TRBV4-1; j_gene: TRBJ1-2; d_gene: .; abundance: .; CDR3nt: TGCGCCAGCAGCCAAGGTACAGGATTTGGCTACACCTTC; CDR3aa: CASSQGTGFGYTF
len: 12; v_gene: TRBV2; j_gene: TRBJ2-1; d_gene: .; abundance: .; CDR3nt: TGTGCCAGCAGTGTAGATGAGGGTGAGCAGTTCTTC; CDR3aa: CASSVDEGEQFF
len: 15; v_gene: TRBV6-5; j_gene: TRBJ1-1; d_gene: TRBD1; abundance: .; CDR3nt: TGTGCCAGCAGTCGGGACAGAAAAGGTGACACTGAAGCTTTCTTT; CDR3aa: CASSRDRKGDTEAFF
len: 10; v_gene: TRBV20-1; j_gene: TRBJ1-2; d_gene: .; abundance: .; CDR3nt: TGCAGTGCTAAAGCTTATGGCTACACCTTC; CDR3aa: CSAKAYGYTF
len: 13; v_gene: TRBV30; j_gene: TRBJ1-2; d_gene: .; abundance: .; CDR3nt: TGTGCCTGCAACTTCCCCGCTAACTATGGCTACACCTTC; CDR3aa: CACNFPANYGYTF
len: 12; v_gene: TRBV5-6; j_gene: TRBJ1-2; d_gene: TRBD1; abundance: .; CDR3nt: TGTGCCAGCAGCGTCGGACAGGGCGGCTACACCTTC; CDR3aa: CASSVGQGGYTF
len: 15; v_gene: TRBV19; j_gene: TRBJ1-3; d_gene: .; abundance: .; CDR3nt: TGTGCCAGTAGGATGGACAGAAGCTCTGGAAACACCATATATTTT; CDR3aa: CASRMDRSSGNTIYF
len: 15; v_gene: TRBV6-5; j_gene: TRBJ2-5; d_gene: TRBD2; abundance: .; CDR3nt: TGTGCCAGCAGCCGACTAGCGGGGGGGCAAGAGACCCAGTACTTC; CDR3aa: CASSRLAGGQETQYF
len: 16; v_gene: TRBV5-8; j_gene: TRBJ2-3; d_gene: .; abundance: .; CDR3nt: TGTGCCAGCAGTTCTCCCCTGAGGGATGGCACAGATACGCAGTATTTT; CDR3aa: CASSSPLRDGTDTQYF
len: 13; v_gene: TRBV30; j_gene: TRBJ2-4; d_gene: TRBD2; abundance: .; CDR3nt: TGTGCCTGGAGTACTAGCGGGGGAAACATTCAGTACTTC; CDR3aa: CAWSTSGGNIQYF
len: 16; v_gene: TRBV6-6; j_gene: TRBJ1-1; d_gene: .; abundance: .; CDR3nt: TGTGCCAGCAGTTACTCCCCGCCAGGCCAGAACACTGAAGCTTTCTTT; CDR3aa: CASSYSPPGQNTEAFF
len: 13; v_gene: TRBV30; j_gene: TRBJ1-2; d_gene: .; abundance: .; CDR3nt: TGTGCCTGGGAGGACAGTCCTAACTATGGCTACACCTTC; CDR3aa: CAWEDSPNYGYTF
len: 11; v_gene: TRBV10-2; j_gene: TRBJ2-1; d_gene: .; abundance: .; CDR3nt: TGCGCCAGCCAGGGGCTTGGTGAGCAGTTCTTC; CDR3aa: CASQGLGEQFF
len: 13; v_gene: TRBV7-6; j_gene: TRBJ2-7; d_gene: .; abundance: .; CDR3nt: TGTGCCAGCAGCTTAGCGCAGGAACACGAGCAGTACTTC; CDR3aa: CASSLAQEHEQYF
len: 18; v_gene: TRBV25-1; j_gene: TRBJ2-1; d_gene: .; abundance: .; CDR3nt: TGTGCCAGCAGTGCTGACGGAGCCGGACTCCTCTCCTACAATGAGCAGTTCTTC; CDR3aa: CASSADGAGLLSYNEQFF
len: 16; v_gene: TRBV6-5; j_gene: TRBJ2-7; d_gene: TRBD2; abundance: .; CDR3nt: TGTGCCAGCAGTTACTCTTCCAGCGGGGGGGGTTACGAGCAGTACTTC; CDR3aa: CASSYSSSGGGYEQYF
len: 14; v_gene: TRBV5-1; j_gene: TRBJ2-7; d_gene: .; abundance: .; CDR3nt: TGCGCCAGCAGCTTGGCCGGTACTCCCGCCGGGCAGTACTTC; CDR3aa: CASSLAGTPAGQYF
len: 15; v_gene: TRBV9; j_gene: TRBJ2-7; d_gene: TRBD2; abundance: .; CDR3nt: TGTGCCAGCAGCGTAGGGGCGGGAGAGGTTTACGAGCAGTACTTC; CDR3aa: CASSVGAGEVYEQYF
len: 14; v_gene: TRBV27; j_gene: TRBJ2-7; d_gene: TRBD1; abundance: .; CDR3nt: TGTGCCACCCACCGACAGGGGGTAACCTACGAGCAGTACTTC; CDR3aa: CATHRQGVTYEQYF
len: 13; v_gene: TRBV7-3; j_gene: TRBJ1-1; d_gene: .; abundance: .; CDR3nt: TGTGCCAGCAGCTTACTGGCTGACACTGAAGCTTTCTTT; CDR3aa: CASSLLADTEAFF
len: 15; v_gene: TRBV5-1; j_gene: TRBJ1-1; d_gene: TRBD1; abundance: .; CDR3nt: TGCGCCAGCAGCTCTGGGGGGACAGGGGTCACTGAAGCTTTCTTT; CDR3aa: CASSSGGTGVTEAFF
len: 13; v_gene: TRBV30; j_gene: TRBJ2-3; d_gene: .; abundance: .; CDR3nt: TGTGCCTGGAGCGGGGGTAGGACAGATACGCAGTATTTT; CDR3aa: CAWSGGRTDTQYF
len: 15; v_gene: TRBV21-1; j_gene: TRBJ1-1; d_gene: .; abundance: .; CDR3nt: TGTGCCAGCAGCTTCCGGGGGGGAATTGCTACTGAAGCTTTCTTT; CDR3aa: CASSFRGGIATEAFF
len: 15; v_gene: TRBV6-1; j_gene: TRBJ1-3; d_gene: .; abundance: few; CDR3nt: TGTGCCAGCATCCCCCAGGGCCGCTCTGGAAACACCATATATTTT; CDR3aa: CASIPQGRSGNTIYF
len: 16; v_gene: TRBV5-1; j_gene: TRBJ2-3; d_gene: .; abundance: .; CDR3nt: TGCGCCAGCAGCTTGGACGGGAGAGGGAGCACAGATACGCAGTATTTT; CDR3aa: CASSLDGRGSTDTQYF
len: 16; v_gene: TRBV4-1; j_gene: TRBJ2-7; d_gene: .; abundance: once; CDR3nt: TGCGCCAGCAGCCAAAGGTGGGGGGAAACGGCATACGAGCAGTACTTC; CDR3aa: CASSQRWGETAYEQYF
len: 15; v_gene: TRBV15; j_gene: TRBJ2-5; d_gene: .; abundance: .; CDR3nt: TGTGCCACCAGCAGAGGGCAGGGCCTTGAAGAGACCCAGTACTTC; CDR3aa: CATSRGQGLEETQYF
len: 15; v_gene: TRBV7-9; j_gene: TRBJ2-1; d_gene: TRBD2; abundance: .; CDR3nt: TGTGCCAGCCGAGAGGGGCTAGCGGAACACAATGAGCAGTTCTTC; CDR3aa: CASREGLAEHNEQFF
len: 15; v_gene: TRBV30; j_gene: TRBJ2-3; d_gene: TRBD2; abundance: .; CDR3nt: TGTGCCTGGAGTGTTTTCGGCGGGAGTACAGATACGCAGTATTTT; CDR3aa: CAWSVFGGSTDTQYF
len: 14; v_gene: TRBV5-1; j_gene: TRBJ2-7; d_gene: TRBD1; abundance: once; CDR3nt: TGCGCCAGCAGCTCGGGACAGCGGACCTACGAGCAGTACTTC; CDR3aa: CASSSGQRTYEQYF
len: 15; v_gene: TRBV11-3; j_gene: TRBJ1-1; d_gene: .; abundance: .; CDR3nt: TGTGCCAGCAGCTTAGAACGGGGTGCGGGCACTGAAGCTTTCTTT; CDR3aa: CASSLERGAGTEAFF
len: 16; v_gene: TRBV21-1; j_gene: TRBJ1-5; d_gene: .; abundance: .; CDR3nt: TGTGCCAGCAGGGATACAGGGGTTTATAGCAATCAGCCCCAGCATTTT; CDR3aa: CASRDTGVYSNQPQHF
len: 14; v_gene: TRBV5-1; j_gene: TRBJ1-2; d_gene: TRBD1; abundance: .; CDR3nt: TGCGCCAGCAGCCCAGGACAGGATATAGATGGCTACACCTTC; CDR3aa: CASSPGQDIDGYTF